This TCR beta chain comes out of a study of cytomegalovirus exposure and HLA in healthy donors. In the case of this clone: Its antigen is unknown.

Germline CDR1 and CDR2: MNHEY and SVGAGI. The V and J ends lost 6 bases and 6 bases, in that order; junction bases with no gene match: 6. The CDR3 covers 13 residues. The PCR used 60 Vbeta and 13 Jbeta primers. How the authors handled the data: A later analysis tallied approximately 78 million unique TCR beta chains, 9.5 million to 14 million of them shared. Some clones are missing from TCRdb's copy, which holds only in-frame ones; the method was immunoSEQ multiplex PCR. The DNA was the basis for D and trimming; V, J and clone size are from that table. The profile shows over 130,000 clones, around 79% of them singletons. General study results and limits: In all likelihood, a cluster of highly shared sequence variants was a sequencing artifact.

Source material: PBMCs. V is TRBV6-5 and J is TRBJ1-2; 8 positions agree with TRBD1. The origin of this receptor is a human donor in good health. The CDR3 region has the DNA TGTGCCAGCAGGGGAACAGGGGGAGATGGCTACACCTTC. This encodes CASRGTGGDGYTF.